A single sample gave rise to the 21 T cell receptor beta chains below, sequenced in a study of identical twins (dated by TCRdb to between 2015 and 2016). Preparation of the library involved 5' RACE. Sequenced using an Illumina HiSeq 2000. The public reads were reprocessed in TCRdb via fastp at Q25 and MiXCR, keeping in-frame beta chains. Each entry merges the rows of one CDR3 protein and shows their most common DNA and genes. Present in this sample are 650,000 to 800,000 distinct CDR3 sequences, 8.5% to 9% of which were seen just once. Approximately 0.96% of the sample lies in the top ten. These data also formed part of another study, on yellow fever vaccine responses in identical twins.

The sample comprised PBMCs. Receptors were obtained from a woman between 18 and 29 years old in good health.

In its sample, this clonotype was seen many times. The CDR3 nucleotides read TGCGCCAGCAGCCCCGACAAACTAGCGCCACTCCCCGATACGCAGTATTTT. It specifies CASSPDKLAPLPDTQYF. The chain uses TRBV5-1 and TRBJ2-3, with 7 positions matching TRBD2. Germline assignment: CDR1 SGHRS and CDR2 YFSETQ. The CDR3 spans 17 residues. V shed 4 bases and J 6 bases; nucleotides not matched to a gene: 17.

This chain connects TRBV5-6 to TRBJ1-5, with D perhaps TRBD1 (5 bases). The V gene's germline CDR1 is SGHDT and CDR2 YYEEEE. V lost 2 bases to trimming and J lost 7 bases, with 16 bases between them. This CDR3 is 15 amino acids long. CDR3 nucleotides: TGTGCCAGCAGCTTCGGGACGGGGCACGGGCAGCCCCAGCATTTT. Its translation: CASSFGTGHGQPQHF. The whole variable domain, remainder taken from reference TRBV5-6 and TRBJ1-5, is DAGVTQSPTHLIKTRGQQVTLRCSPKSGHDTVSWYQQALGQGPQFIFQYYEEEERQRGNFPDRFSGHQFPNYSSELNVNALLLGDSALYLCASSFGTGHGQPQHFGDGTRLSIL.

The V gene is TRBV4-1, the J gene TRBJ2-1, with 9 bases identical to TRBD2. This CDR3 region has 20 residues. V gave up 1 base and J gave up 5 bases; unmatched junction bases: 18. Germline assignment: CDR1 MGHRA and CDR2 YSYEKL. The CDR3 reads CASSQGGAGGPLSIHNEQFF. DNA for the CDR3: TGCGCCAGCAGCCAAGGAGGGGCGGGAGGGCCCTTGTCCATCCACAATGAGCAGTTCTTC.

This chain connects TRBV25-1 to TRBJ2-7; 15 bases match TRBD2. This CDR3 region has 15 residues. Germline V CDR1 and CDR2: MGHDK, SYGVNS. V shed 6 bases, J shed 2 bases, and the junction held 2 bases outside the gene matches. Written as DNA, the CDR3 is TGTGCCAGCAGGCGGACTAGCGGGAGGGCCTACGAGCAGTACTTC. Translating it yields CASRRTSGRAYEQYF.

This clonotype was counted at least ten times. The rearrangement links TRBV29-1 to TRBJ2-2; the D is unclear. The CDR3 consists of 13 residues. Trimming pared 0 bases from V and 5 bases from J, leaving 7 bases between. Germline CDR1 is SQVTM and CDR2 is ANQGSEA. Written as DNA, the CDR3 is TGCAGCGTTGAAGACGCTAATACCGGGGAGCTGTTTTTT. As protein: CSVEDANTGELFF.

This clonotype came up many times. The genes are TRBV12-3 or TRBV12-4 and TRBJ2-4; TRBD1 agrees at 7 bases. This CDR3 has 13 residues. Trimming at V came to 7 bases and at J to 5 bases, leaving 5 bases not matched to a gene. CDR3 region: CASTRDRENIQYF. CDR3 coding DNA: TGTGCCAGCACCAGGGACAGAGAAAACATTCAGTACTTC.

CDR3 amino acids: CASSLQGAVSYEQYF. The CDR3 nucleotides are TGTGCCAGCAGTTTGCAGGGGGCAGTCTCCTACGAGCAGTACTTC. The chain uses TRBV12-3 or TRBV12-4 and TRBJ2-7, with 8 positions matching TRBD1. The CDR3 extends over 15 amino acids. V trimming: 3 bases; J trimming: 0 bases; junction bases outside the gene matches: 4.

This clonotype has at least ten counts. The J gene is TRBJ2-3, the V gene TRBV20-1; 10 bases line up with TRBD1. V shed 3 bases and J 5 bases; nucleotides not matched to a gene: 5. The CDR3 totals 14 residues. CDR1 and CDR2 from the germline V gene are DFQATT and SNEGSKA (reference sequence). The CDR3 DNA reads TGCAGTGCTAGCCGCCGGGACAGGGGAGATACGCAGTATTTT. It codes for CSASRRDRGDTQYF.

This clonotype turned up a few times. The genes are TRBV11-1 and TRBJ1-4; D ambiguous. V lost 5 bases and J 1 base, leaving 14 bases between the germline ends. CDR1 is SGHAT and CDR2 is FQDESV in the germline V gene (reference sequence). This CDR3 has 16 residues. CDR3 nucleotides: TGTGCCAGCAGCCTCTCCGACCCGAGAACTAATGAAAAACTGTTTTTT. Its translation is CASSLSDPRTNEKLFF.

The chain is built from TRBV5-6 and TRBJ2-7; a possible D gene is TRBD2 (5 bases). This CDR3 region has 15 residues. V was cut by 2 bases and J by 4 bases, with 16 bases left in between. CDR1 is SGHDT, CDR2 YYEEEE, per germline. CDR3 in amino acids: CASSFRATGYYEQYF. CDR3 DNA: TGTGCCAGCAGCTTCCGGGCCACGGGGTATTACGAGCAGTACTTC.

This clonotype occurred a few times. The rearrangement uses TRBV10-3 and TRBJ2-7; a weak D match, TRBD2 (5 bases). V was clipped by 11 bases and J by 0 bases, with 8 bases between them. CDR3 size: 11 residues. The germline V gene has CDR1 ENHRY and CDR2 SYGVKD. The CDR3 nucleotides are TGTGCCGGCGGGCCCTCCTACGAGCAGTACTTC. Amino acids: CAGGPSYEQYF.

This chain uses TRBV20-1 with TRBJ2-1, with D possibly being TRBD2 (7 bases). The V and J ends lost 7 bases and 8 bases respectively, with 24 bases between them. The CDR3 loop spans 15 amino acids. The germline CDR1 and CDR2 sequences are DFQATT and SNEGSKA (reference sequence). In DNA form, the CDR3 reads TGCAGTGGAATAGGGGGGGGGCTCCTATTTTATGAGCAGTTCTTC. This encodes CSGIGGGLLFYEQFF.

This clonotype was picked up a small number of times. The chain uses TRBV3-1 and TRBJ2-7; D possibly uses TRBD1 or TRBD2 (5 bases each). Trimming shortened V by 1 base and J by 2 bases, and 9 bases separated the two germline ends. CDR1 LGHDT and CDR2 YNNKEL come from the germline V gene (reference sequence). The CDR3 consists of 14 residues. CDR3 nucleotide sequence: TGTGCCAGCAGCCAAGTATGGGACCCCTACGAGCAGTACTTC. Encoded protein: CASSQVWDPYEQYF.

The chain uses TRBV6-1 and TRBJ2-7; 8 bases fit TRBD1. V shed 11 bases, J shed 0 bases, and the junction held 6 bases outside the gene matches. Germline V gene data show CDR1 as MNHNS and CDR2 as SASEGT. This CDR3 spans 13 amino acids. In nucleotides, the CDR3 is TGTGCCGGCGGACAGGGAAGCTCCTACGAGCAGTACTTC. Translation: CAGGQGSSYEQYF.

This clonotype occurred a few times. The V call is TRBV28, the J call TRBJ2-1; D might be TRBD2 (5 bases). This CDR3 region has 14 residues. Trimming took 5 bases from V and 3 from J, leaving 11 bases between them. Germline lookup yields CDR1 MDHEN and CDR2 SYDVKM. In DNA, the CDR3 is TGTGCCAGCAGTCCCCTAGAGGGCTACAATGAGCAGTTCTTC. This codes for CASSPLEGYNEQFF.

The chain combines TRBV18 with TRBJ2-5; 10 bases align to TRBD1. Germline assignment: CDR1 KGHSH and CDR2 LQKENI. The V segment lost 4 bases and the J segment 5 bases; nucleotides outside the gene matches: 7. This CDR3 is 15 amino acids long. CDR3 protein: CASSRGTGARETQYF. CDR3 nucleotides: TGTGCCAGCTCACGAGGGACAGGGGCCCGGGAGACCCAGTACTTC.

This chain joins TRBV30 and TRBJ1-6, with TRBD1 identical over 11 bases. Germline V CDR1 and CDR2: GTSNPN, SVGIG (reference sequence). The CDR3 contains 15 residues. J was trimmed by 8 bases and V by 3 bases; bases with no gene match: 6. In DNA, the CDR3 is TGTGCCTGGAGATCCGCGGGACAGGGGGATTCACCCCTCCACTTT. This encodes CAWRSAGQGDSPLHF.

This clonotype was counted a few times. The chain is built from TRBV5-1 and TRBJ2-7; D may be TRBD2 (5 bases). The germline V gene encodes CDR1 SGHRS and CDR2 YFSETQ. V lost 5 bases to trimming and J lost 2 bases, with 11 bases between them. CDR3 size: 13 residues. CDR3 region: CASRVGETYEQYF. The CDR3 DNA reads as TGCGCCAGCAGAGTCGGGGAGACCTACGAGCAGTACTTC.

The genes are TRBV28 and TRBJ2-2; weak D call: TRBD2 (6 bases). Germline CDR1 and CDR2: MDHEN and SYDVKM. Trimming left V 4 bases short and J 2 bases short, with 17 bases between. The CDR3 totals 17 residues. The CDR3 loop is CASSSPGRGINTGELFF. As DNA, the CDR3 is TGTGCCAGCAGTTCCCCTGGGCGGGGAATCAACACCGGGGAGCTGTTTTTT. The full variable domain, its missing parts supplied by reference TRBV28 and TRBJ2-2, is DVKVTQSSRYLVKRTGEKVFLECVQDMDHENMFWYRQDPGLGLRLIYFSYDVKMKEKGDIPEGYSVSREKKERFSLILESASTNQTSMYLCASSSPGRGINTGELFFGEGSRLTVL.

This sequence joins TRBV3-1 and TRBJ2-3, with 13 bases aligning to TRBD2. V dropped 4 bases and J dropped 0; count of bases not matched to a gene: 13. CDR1 and CDR2 from the germline V gene are LGHDT and YNNKEL (reference sequence). CDR3 length equals 20 residues. This CDR3 reads CASSLLRGLAGKISTDTQYF. CDR3 coding DNA: TGTGCCAGCAGCCTACTGAGGGGACTAGCGGGGAAGATTAGCACAGATACGCAGTATTTT.

This clonotype was observed at least ten times. The rearrangement links TRBV20-1 to TRBJ2-5, with 9 nucleotides matching TRBD2. Germline trimming cut 0 bases from V and 5 bases from J; bases unmatched to any gene: 13. Germline V gene sequence: CDR1 DFQATT, CDR2 SNEGSKA (reference sequence). The length of the CDR3 is 17 residues. CDR3 sequence: CSARDGEGGGALETQYF. CDR3 DNA: TGCAGTGCTAGAGATGGCGAGGGCGGGGGGGCCCTTGAGACCCAGTACTTC.